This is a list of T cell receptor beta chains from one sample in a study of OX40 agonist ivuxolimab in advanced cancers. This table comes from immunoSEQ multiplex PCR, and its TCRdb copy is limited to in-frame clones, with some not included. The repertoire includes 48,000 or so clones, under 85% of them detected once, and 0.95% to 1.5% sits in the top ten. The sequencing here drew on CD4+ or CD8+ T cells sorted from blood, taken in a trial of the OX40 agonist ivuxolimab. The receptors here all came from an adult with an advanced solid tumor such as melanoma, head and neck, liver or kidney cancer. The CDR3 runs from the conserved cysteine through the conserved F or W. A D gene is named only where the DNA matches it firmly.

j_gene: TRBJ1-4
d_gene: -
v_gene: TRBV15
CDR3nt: TGTGCCACCAGCAGAGATCGGCAGGAATCTGAAAAACTGTTTTTT
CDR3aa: CATSRDRQESEKLFF

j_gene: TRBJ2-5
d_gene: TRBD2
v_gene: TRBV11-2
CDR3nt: TGTGCCAGCAGCCCTCAGACTAGCCTACTCCTGGGAGCCCAGTACTTC
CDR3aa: CASSPQTSLLLGAQYF

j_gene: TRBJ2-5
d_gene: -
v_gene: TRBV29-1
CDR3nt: TGCAGCGTGCTATTCCTCTTCGGGGCCGAGACCCAGTACTTC
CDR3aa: CSVLFLFGAETQYF

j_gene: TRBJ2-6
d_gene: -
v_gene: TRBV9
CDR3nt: TGTGCCAGCAGCGCGCCCGTATCTGGGGCCAACGTCCTGACTTTC
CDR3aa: CASSAPVSGANVLTF

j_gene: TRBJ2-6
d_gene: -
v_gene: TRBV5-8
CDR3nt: TGTGCCAGCAGCACAAGACAGACCCGCTCTGGGGCCAACGTCCTGACTTTC
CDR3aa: CASSTRQTRSGANVLTF

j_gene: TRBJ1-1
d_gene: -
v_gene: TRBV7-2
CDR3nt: TGTGCCAGCAGCTTGGGGGCATCGGGCACTGAAGCTTTCTTT
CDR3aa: CASSLGASGTEAFF

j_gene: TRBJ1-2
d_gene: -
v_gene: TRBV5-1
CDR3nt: TGCGCCAGCAGCTTGGTTCAGTCCTCTAACTATGGCTACACCTTC
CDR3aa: CASSLVQSSNYGYTF

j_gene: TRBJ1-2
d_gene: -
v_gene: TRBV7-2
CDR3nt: TGTGCCAGCAGCCTGCAGGGAGAGGGATACTATGGCTACACCTTC
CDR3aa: CASSLQGEGYYGYTF

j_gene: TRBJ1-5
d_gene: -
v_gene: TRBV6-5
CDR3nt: TGTGCCAGCAGTTATGGTGGGGGACAAGGTCAGCCCCAGCATTTT
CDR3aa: CASSYGGGQGQPQHF

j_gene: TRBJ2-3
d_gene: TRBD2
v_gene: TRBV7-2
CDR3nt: TGTGCCACCACGGAGGGAGCGGGGGTACTCCTGGGCACAGATACGCAGTATTTT
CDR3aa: CATTEGAGVLLGTDTQYF

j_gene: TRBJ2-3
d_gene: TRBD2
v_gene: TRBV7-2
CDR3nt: TGTGCCAGCAGCTTATTCCAGCGGGAGCCCACAGATACGCAGTATTTT
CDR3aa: CASSLFQREPTDTQYF

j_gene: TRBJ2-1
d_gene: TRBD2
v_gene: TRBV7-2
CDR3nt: TGTGCCAGCAGCCCTTCCCCTCCTCTAGCGGGGGCAACGCGTGAGCAGTTCTTC
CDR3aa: CASSPSPPLAGATREQFF

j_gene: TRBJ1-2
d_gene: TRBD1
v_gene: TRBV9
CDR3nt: TGTGCCAGCAGGGGACAGGGGGCGACCTATGGCTACACCTTC
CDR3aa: CASRGQGATYGYTF

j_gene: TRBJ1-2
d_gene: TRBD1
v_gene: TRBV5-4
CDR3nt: TGTGCCAGCAGCTCACAGGGGGCTAACTATGGCTACACCTTC
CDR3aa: CASSSQGANYGYTF

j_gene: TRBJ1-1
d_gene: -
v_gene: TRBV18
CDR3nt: TGTGCCAGCTCACCGGCGGCAGACCAAAACACTGAAGCTTTCTTT
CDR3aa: CASSPAADQNTEAFF

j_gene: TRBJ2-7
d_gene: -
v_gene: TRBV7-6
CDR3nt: TGTGCCAGCAGCGCGGGACAGTCGACGAGCTCCTACGAGCAGTACTTC
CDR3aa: CASSAGQSTSSYEQYF